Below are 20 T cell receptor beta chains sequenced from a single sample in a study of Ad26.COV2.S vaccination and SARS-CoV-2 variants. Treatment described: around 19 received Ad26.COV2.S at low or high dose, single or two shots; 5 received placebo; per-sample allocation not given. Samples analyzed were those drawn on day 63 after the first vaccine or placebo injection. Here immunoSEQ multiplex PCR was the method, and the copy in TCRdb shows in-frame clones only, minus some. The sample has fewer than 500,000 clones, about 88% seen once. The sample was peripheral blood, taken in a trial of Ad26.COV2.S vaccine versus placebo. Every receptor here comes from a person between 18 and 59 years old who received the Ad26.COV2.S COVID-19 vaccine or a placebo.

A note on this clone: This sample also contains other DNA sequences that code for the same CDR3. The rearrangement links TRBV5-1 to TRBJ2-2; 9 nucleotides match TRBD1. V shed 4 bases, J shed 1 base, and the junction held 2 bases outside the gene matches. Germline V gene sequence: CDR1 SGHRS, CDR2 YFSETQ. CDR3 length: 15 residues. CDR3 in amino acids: CASSLDRGNTGELFF. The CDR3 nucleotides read TGCGCCAGCAGCCTGGACAGGGGGAACACCGGGGAGCTGTTTTTT.

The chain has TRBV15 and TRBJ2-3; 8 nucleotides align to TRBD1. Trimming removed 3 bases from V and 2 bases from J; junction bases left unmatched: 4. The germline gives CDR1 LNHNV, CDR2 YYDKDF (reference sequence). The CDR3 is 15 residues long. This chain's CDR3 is CATSSRQGFTDTQYF. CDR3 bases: TGTGCCACCAGCAGCCGACAGGGGTTCACAGATACGCAGTATTTT.

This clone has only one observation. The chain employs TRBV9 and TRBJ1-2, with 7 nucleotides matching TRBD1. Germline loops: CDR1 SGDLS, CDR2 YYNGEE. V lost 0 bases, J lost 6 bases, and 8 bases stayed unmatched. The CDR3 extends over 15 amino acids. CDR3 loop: CASSVGVDRSHGYTF. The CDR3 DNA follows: TGTGCCAGCAGCGTAGGAGTGGACAGGTCCCATGGCTACACCTTC.

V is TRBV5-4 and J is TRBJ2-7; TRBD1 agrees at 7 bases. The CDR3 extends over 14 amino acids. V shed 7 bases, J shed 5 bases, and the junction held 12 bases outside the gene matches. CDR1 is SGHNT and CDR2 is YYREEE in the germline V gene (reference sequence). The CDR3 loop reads CASSPEQGVHEQYF. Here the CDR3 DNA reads TGTGCCAGCTCCCCTGAGCAGGGGGTCCACGAGCAGTACTTC.

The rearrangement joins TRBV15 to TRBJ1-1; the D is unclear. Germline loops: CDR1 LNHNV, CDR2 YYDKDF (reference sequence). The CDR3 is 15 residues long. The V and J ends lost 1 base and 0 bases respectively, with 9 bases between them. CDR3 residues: CATSRVRGLNTEAFF. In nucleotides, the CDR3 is TGTGCCACCAGCAGAGTGCGGGGTTTGAACACTGAAGCTTTCTTT. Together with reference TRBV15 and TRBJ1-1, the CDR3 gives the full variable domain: DAMVIQNPRYQVTQFGKPVTLSCSQTLNHNVMYWYQQKSSQAPKLLFHYYDKDFNNEADTPDNFQSRRPNTSFCFLDIRSPGLGDTAMYLCATSRVRGLNTEAFFGQGTRLTVV.

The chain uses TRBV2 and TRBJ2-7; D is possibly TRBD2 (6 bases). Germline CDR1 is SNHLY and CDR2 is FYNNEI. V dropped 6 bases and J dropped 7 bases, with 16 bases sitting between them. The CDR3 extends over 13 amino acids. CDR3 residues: CASSAGLSGEQYV. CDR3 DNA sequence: TGTGCCAGCAGCGCGGGACTTTCGGGGGAGCAGTACGTC.

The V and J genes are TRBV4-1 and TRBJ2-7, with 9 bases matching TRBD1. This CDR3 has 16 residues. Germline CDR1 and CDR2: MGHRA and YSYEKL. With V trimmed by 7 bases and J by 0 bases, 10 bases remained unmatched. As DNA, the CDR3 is TGCGCCAGCAAGGTAACGACAGGGGGAAACTCCTACGAGCAGTACTTC. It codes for CASKVTTGGNSYEQYF.

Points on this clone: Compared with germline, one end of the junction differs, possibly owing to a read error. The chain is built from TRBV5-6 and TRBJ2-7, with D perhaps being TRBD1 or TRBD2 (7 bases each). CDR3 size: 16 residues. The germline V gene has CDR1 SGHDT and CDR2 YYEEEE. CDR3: CASSLGGGLGPYEQYF. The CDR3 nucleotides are TGTGCCAGCAGTTTGGGAGGGGGCCTCGGACCCTACGAGCAGTACTTC. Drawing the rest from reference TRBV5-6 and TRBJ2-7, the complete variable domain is DAGVTQSPTHLIKTRGQQVTLRCSPKSGHDTVSWYQQALGQGPQFIFQYYEEEERQRGNFPDRFSGHQFPNYSSELNVNALLLGDSALYLCASSLGGGLGPYEQYFGPGTRLTVT.

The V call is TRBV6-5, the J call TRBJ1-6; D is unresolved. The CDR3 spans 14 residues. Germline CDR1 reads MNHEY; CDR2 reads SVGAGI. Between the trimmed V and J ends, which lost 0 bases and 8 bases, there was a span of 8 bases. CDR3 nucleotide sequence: TGTGCCAGCAGTTACTCCCGGCCCCATTCACCCCTCCACTTT. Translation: CASSYSRPHSPLHF.

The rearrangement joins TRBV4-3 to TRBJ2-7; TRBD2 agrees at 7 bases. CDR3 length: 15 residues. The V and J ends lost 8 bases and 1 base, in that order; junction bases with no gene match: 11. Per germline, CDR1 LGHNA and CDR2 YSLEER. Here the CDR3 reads CASPRGDFGSYEQYV. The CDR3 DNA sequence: TGCGCCAGCCCTCGGGGGGACTTCGGATCCTACGAGCAGTACGTC.

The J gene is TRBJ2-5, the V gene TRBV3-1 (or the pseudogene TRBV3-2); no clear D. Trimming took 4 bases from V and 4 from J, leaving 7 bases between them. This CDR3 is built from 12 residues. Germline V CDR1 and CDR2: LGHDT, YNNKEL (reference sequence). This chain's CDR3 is CASSRNIETQYF. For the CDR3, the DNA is TGTGCCAGCAGCCGAAACATAGAGACCCAGTACTTC.

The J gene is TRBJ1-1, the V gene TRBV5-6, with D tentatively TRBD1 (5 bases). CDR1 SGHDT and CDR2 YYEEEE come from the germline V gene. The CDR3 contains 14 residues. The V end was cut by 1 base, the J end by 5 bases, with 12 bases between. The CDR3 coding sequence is TGTGCCAGCAGCTTGTGGCAGGGAGGAACTGAAGCTTTCTTT. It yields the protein CASSLWQGGTEAFF.

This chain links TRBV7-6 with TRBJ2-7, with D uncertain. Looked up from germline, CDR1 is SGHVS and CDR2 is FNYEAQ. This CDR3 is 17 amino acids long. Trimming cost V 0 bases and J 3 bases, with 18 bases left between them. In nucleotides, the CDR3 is TGTGCCAGCAGCTTAGCACCCCCCGAGCAATTTCACTACGAGCAGTACTTC. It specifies CASSLAPPEQFHYEQYF.

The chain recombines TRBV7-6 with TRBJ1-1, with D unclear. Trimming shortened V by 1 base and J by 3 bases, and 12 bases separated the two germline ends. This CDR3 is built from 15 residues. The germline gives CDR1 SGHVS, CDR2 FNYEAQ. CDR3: CASSLGTGMDTEAFF. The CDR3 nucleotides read TGTGCCAGCAGCTTAGGGACGGGGATGGACACTGAAGCTTTCTTT.

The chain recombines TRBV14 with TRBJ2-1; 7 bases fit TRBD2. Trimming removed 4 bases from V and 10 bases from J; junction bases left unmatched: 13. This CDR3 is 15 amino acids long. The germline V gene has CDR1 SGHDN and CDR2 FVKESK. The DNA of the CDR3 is TGTGCCAGCAGCCTTTTCGGGAGGTTAGGTAACGAGCAGTTCTTC. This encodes CASSLFGRLGNEQFF.

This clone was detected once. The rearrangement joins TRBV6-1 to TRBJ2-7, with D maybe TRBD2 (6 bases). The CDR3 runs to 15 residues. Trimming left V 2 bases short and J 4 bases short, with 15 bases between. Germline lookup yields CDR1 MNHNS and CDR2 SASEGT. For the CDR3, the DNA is TGTGCCAGCAGTGAAACGGGGGTGCCTGAGTACGAGCAGTACTTC. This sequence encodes CASSETGVPEYEQYF.

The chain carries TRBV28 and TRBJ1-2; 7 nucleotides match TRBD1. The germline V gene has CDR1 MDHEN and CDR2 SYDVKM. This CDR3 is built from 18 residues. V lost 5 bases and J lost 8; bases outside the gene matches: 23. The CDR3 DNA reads TGTGCCAGCAGTGGGGGACAGACCGAACTTTTAATATATTGGGGCTACACCTTC. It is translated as CASSGGQTELLIYWGYTF.

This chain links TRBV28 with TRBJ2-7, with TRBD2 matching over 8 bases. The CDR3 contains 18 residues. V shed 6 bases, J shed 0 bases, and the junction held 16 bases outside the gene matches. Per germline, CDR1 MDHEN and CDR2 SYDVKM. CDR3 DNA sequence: TGTGCCAGCAGCCCTTGGGGCGAACTAGCGGCCAACTCCTACGAGCAGTACTTC. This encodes CASSPWGELAANSYEQYF.

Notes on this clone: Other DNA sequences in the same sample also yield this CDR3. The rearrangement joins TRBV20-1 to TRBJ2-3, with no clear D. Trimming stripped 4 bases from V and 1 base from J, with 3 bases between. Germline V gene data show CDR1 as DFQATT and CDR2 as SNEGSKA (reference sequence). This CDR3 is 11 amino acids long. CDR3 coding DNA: TGCAGTGCTACGCGCACAGATACGCAGTATTTT. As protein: CSATRTDTQYF.

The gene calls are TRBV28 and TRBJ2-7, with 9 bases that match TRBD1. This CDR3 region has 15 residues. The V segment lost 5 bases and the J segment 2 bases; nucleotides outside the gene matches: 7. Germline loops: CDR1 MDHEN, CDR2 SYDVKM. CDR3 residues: CASSQPGTGTYEQYF. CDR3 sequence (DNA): TGTGCCAGCAGTCAACCCGGGACAGGGACCTACGAGCAGTACTTC.